This TCR beta chain derives from a study of breast tumors, draining lymph nodes, adjacent tissues listed by TCRdb under 2016. At the level of the whole study: In breast cancer patients, the study compared the TCR beta repertoires of tumor, adjacent nontumor tissue and axillary lymph nodes. In human breast cancer, the study set out to assess how tumor, surrounding tissue and draining lymph node repertoires relate to one another and whether T cells might be exchanged between them. Overall study outcomes, separate from this receptor: Tumor and nontumor tissue repertoires were significantly more similar in luminal-like than in basal-like breast cancer. The data were considered consistent with the idea that most tumor T cells come from the lymph node and then expand in tumor tissue. The conclusion that tumor T cells originate in lymph nodes was presented as consistent with a hypothesis rather than as directly demonstrated. T-cell repertoire diversity in tumors was found to be lower than in lymph nodes but higher than in nontumor tissue, and preferential V and J gene usage was observed.

The CDR3 spans 11 residues, from the cysteine through the phenylalanine. The CDR3 DNA has 33 bases and is translated from base 1. V loses 7 bases, J loses 13 bases, and the germline ends lie 14 bases apart. In the germline V gene (reference sequence), CDR1 corresponds to LNHDA and CDR2 to SQIVND. This clonotype was counted at least ten times. What this receptor recognizes is not known. No base quality information exists; no much larger clone differs at one position. Sequencing used an Illumina HiSeq 2000. TCR beta chain libraries were generated by multiplex PCR amplification. High-throughput sequencing was used to analyze the amplified TCR beta chain products. TCRdb reworked the public reads: Q25 trimming with fastp, MiXCR clone assembly, productive beta chains retained. Entries that share a CDR3 protein sequence are merged under the most common genes and DNA. Across this sample there are over 20,000 distinct CDR3 sequences, with around 33% seen only once. The top ten hold around 10% of the sample.

Recombination connected TRBV19 to TRBJ2-1; the D segment may tentatively be TRBD1 or TRBD2, each giving 5 matched bases. Sequencing was carried out using breast tumor tissue. The TCR originated in a female donor with breast cancer. Some clones in this sample may be carry-over from other donors' samples. The CDR3 reads as follows: CASNGRDRQFF. The DNA reads as follows: TGTGCCAGTAACGGCCGGGACCGCCAGTTCTTC.